This T cell receptor beta chain comes out of a study of vaccination effects on CD4 cells after COVID-19. As for the study in general: Samples from a couple of convalescent patients were given 16 days and one week before vaccination.

Antigen-specific CD4+ T cells were expanded (with viral peptide pools) by the ViraFEST assay ahead of sequencing. Having been cultured for roughly 10 days, the cells underwent CD4+ T cell isolation. Confirmation by PCR established that the person had SARS-CoV-2 infection between March and December 2020. In the cultures, half the medium was exchanged for IL-2 medium on days 3 and 7. Comment on this clone: The antigen remains undetermined.

The V gene end was trimmed by 2 bases and the J gene end by 6 bases; junction bases not matched to a gene: 3. Germline CDR1 is LGHDT and CDR2 is YNNKEL (reference sequence). The CDR3 runs 14 residues. Generated by immunoSEQ multiplex PCR, the TCRdb table keeps only in-frame clones and is missing some. Counted here are around 23,000 clones, 75% to 85% occurring once; the ten biggest clones make up 30% to 45%. This TCR came from a human donor who had a prior SARS-CoV-2 infection. Specimen: CD4+ T cells from PBMCs cultured with a peptide pool, collected before COVID-19 vaccination. The chain employs TRBV3-1 (or the pseudogene TRBV3-2) and TRBJ2-2; the match to TRBD1 covers 7 bases. For the CDR3, the DNA is TGTGCCAGCAGCCAATACAGGGGTGCCGGGGAGCTGTTTTTT. It codes for CASSQYRGAGELFF.